A single sample is the source of the 23 T cell receptor beta chains below, sequenced in a study of T cells expressing NK-cell markers. TCRdb reprocessed the 5' RACE reads and keeps a single row for each CDR3 protein, giving no DNA. The listing contains some 410,000 distinct CDR3 sequences. The sample was blood T cells: a sorted CD56 or NKG2C T cell subset, CD4+ or CD8+ T cells, or bulk PBMC T cells (not recorded which). The receptors were sampled from a woman between 18 and 69 years old in good health.

V usage is TRBV29-1 and J usage is TRBJ2-5; the TCRdb call, TRBD1, lacks DNA for checking. CDR1 SQVTM and CDR2 ANQGSEA come from the germline V gene. The CDR3 runs 14 residues. This CDR3 is CSVDPTRGGETQYF.

The J gene is TRBJ2-7, the V gene TRBV6-2 or TRBV6-3; TCRdb reports TRBD2, a call that lacks DNA to check it against. Germline V gene lookup returns CDR1 MNHEY and CDR2 SVGEGT. The CDR3 consists of 17 residues. CDR3 in amino acids: CASSYATLAGYPYEQYF.

CDR3 protein: CASSLVGTGGLSDGYTF. The chain has TRBV7-2 and TRBJ1-2; TCRdb proposes TRBD1, but this gene call is untestable without DNA. Germline-derived CDR1 and CDR2 are SGHTA and FQGNSA. This CDR3 is built from 17 residues.

V usage is TRBV7-2 and J usage is TRBJ2-3; the D call of TRBD2 rests on TCRdb alone, since no DNA is present to check it. The length of the CDR3 is 15 residues. Germline V CDR1 and CDR2: SGHTA, FQGNSA. CDR3 protein: CASSLTSLGTDTQYF. The full variable domain, completed using reference TRBV7-2 and TRBJ2-3, is GAGVSQSPSNKVTEKGKDVELRCDPISGHTALYWYRQSLGQGLEFLIYFQGNSAPDKSGLPSDRFSAERTGGSVSTLTIQRTQQEDSAVYLCASSLTSLGTDTQYFGPGTRLTVL.

V gene TRBV6-2 or TRBV6-3 combines with J gene TRBJ2-4. This CDR3 is built from 14 residues. Germline CDR1 MNHEY, CDR2 SVGEGT. CDR3 in amino acids: CASSSQLAKNIQYF.

The chain has TRBV4-1 and TRBJ2-7; the TCRdb D gene call, TRBD1, has no DNA to confirm it. Looked up from germline, CDR1 is MGHRA and CDR2 is YSYEKL. This CDR3 region has 15 residues. CDR3 amino acids: CASSQVVGQKYEQYF.

The chain is built from TRBV15 and TRBJ1-2; TCRdb's D call, TRBD1, is unchecked because there is no DNA. CDR1 is LNHNV, CDR2 YYDKDF, per germline (reference sequence). This CDR3 region has 13 residues. The CDR3 sequence: CATSRDRVGGYTF. The variable domain in full, with the rest retrieved from reference TRBV15 and TRBJ1-2, is DAMVIQNPRYQVTQFGKPVTLSCSQTLNHNVMYWYQQKSSQAPKLLFHYYDKDFNNEADTPDNFQSRRPNTSFCFLDIRSPGLGDTAMYLCATSRDRVGGYTFGSGTRLTVV.

V gene TRBV25-1 combines with J gene TRBJ1-6; as DNA is missing, the TRBD1 call by TCRdb cannot be tested. This CDR3 contains 15 residues. Germline V gene sequence: CDR1 MGHDK, CDR2 SYGVNS. CDR3 loop: CASSGRTAYNSPLHF.

The chain combines TRBV9 with TRBJ2-7; the D call from TCRdb, TRBD2, cannot be confirmed without DNA. The germline V gene has CDR1 SGDLS and CDR2 YYNGEE. The CDR3 has 15 residues. CDR3: CASSVEGTTSYEQYF.

The V and J genes are TRBV12-3 or TRBV12-4 and TRBJ2-2; lacking DNA, the TRBD2 call made by TCRdb goes unchecked. The CDR3 runs 16 residues. The CDR3 is CASSFPLAGRTGELFF.

This chain connects TRBV28 to TRBJ2-7; the TRBD1 assignment by TCRdb is unverifiable without DNA. Germline-derived CDR1 and CDR2 are MDHEN and SYDVKM. The CDR3 covers 12 residues. The CDR3 sequence is CAIRDRSYEQYF.

The rearrangement uses TRBV7-9 and TRBJ2-3. This CDR3 contains 12 residues. Germline values: CDR1 SEHNR, CDR2 FQNEAQ (reference sequence). CDR3 sequence: CASSSLSDTQYF.

V is TRBV5-4 and J is TRBJ2-5; TCRdb's assignment of TRBD1 cannot be checked, as there is no DNA. The germline CDR1 and CDR2 sequences are SGHNT and YYREEE (reference sequence). The CDR3 spans 13 residues. The CDR3: CASSLSGKETQYF. Full variable domain (outside the CDR3, taken from reference TRBV5-4 and TRBJ2-5): ETGVTQSPTHLIKTRGQQVTLRCSSQSGHNTVSWYQQALGQGPQFIFQYYREEENGRGNFPPRFSGLQFPNYSSELNVNALELDDSALYLCASSLSGKETQYFGPGTRLLVL.

The chain has TRBV4-3 and TRBJ2-3; TCRdb indicates TRBD1, and absent DNA this call remains unverified. From germline, CDR1 is LGHNA and CDR2 YSLEER. The CDR3 length is 15 residues. The CDR3 region is CASSQEQGGTDTQYF.

The chain carries TRBV11-2 and TRBJ2-1; TCRdb lists TRBD2, though no DNA is available to test this call. The CDR3 extends over 20 amino acids. Germline CDR1 SGHAT, CDR2 FQNNGV. CDR3 amino acids: CASSHPVRTSGRESYNEQFF. The whole variable domain, filled in from reference TRBV11-2 and TRBJ2-1, reads EAGVAQSPRYKIIEKRQSVAFWCNPISGHATLYWYQQILGQGPKLLIQFQNNGVVDDSQLPKDRFSAERLKGVDSTLKIQPAKLEDSAVYLCASSHPVRTSGRESYNEQFFGPGTRLTVL.

The rearrangement uses TRBV11-2 and TRBJ1-6. CDR3 length: 15 residues. In germline, CDR1 is SGHAT, CDR2 FQNNGV. The chain's CDR3 is CASSLDGSARVPLHF.

The rearrangement joins TRBV15 to TRBJ2-5; there is no DNA to check the TCRdb D call of TRBD1. Germline loops: CDR1 LNHNV, CDR2 YYDKDF (reference sequence). The CDR3 spans 15 residues. The CDR3 loop is CATSRGTGQKETQYF.

The chain couples TRBV4-3 to TRBJ2-1; TCRdb calls TRBD2, which cannot be checked without DNA. Germline CDR1 is LGHNA and CDR2 is YSLEER. CDR3 size: 15 residues. CDR3 amino acids: CASSPGLAGSGEQFF.

J is TRBJ1-3 and V is TRBV20-1. Germline loops: CDR1 DFQATT, CDR2 SNEGSKA (reference sequence). The CDR3 has 12 amino acids. This CDR3 reads CSAREPLNTIYF.

The chain is built from TRBV29-1 and TRBJ2-3. Germline V gene sequence: CDR1 SQVTM, CDR2 ANQGSEA. The CDR3 extends over 12 amino acids. The CDR3 protein is CSVSKLGDTQYF.

The chain employs TRBV20-1 and TRBJ2-1; the TCRdb D gene call, TRBD2, has no DNA to confirm it. This CDR3 is built from 16 residues. The germline gives CDR1 DFQATT, CDR2 SNEGSKA (reference sequence). The CDR3 sequence is CSAPPLAGGPYNEQFF.

The V call is TRBV2, the J call TRBJ2-7; TCRdb indicates TRBD2, and absent DNA this call remains unverified. Germline CDR1 is SNHLY and CDR2 is FYNNEI. CDR3 length: 15 amino acids. CDR3 residues: CASSEHRDSTDEQYF. Complete variable domain (other parts from reference TRBV2 and TRBJ2-7): EPEVTQTPSHQVTQMGQEVILRCVPISNHLYFYWYRQILGQKVEFLVSFYNNEISEKSEIFDDQFSVERPDGSNFTLKIRSTKLEDSAMYFCASSEHRDSTDEQYFGPGTRLTVT.

This chain connects TRBV6-1 to TRBJ2-5; TCRdb's D gene call, TRBD2, goes unchecked for lack of DNA. In germline, CDR1 is MNHNS, CDR2 SASEGT. This CDR3 region has 16 residues. Here the CDR3 reads CASVGTSGEIRWTQYF.